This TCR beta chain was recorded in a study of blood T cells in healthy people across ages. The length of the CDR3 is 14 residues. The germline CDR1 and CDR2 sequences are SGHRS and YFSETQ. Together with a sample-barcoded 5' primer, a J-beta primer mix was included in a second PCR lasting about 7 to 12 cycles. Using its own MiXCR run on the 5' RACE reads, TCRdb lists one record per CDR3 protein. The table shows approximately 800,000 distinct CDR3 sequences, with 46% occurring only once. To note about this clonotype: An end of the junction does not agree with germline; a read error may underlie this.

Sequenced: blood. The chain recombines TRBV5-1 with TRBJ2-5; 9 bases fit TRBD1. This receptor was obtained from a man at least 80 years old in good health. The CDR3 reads CASSVGQGLETQYF. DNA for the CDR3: TGCGCTAGCAGCGTCGGACAGGGGCTAGAGACCCAGTACTTC.